The clone carrying this TCR beta chain came up once. In the original processing: Amplification of reference gene primers provided the estimated nucleated cell counts. TCRdb's table, derived via immunoSEQ multiplex PCR, lists solely in-frame clones and lacks some. The V and J calls and clone size were taken over from that table, and D and trimming were inferred from the DNA. The data show 130,000 to 150,000 clones, 80% seen once. This CDR3 has 16 residues. Germline lookup yields CDR1 KGHSH and CDR2 LQKENI. V lost 4 bases, J lost 6 bases, and 13 bases stayed unmatched. The data are from a study of blood T cell repertoires in COVID-19. Study-wide background: Both acute and convalescent COVID-19 samples were obtained from the United States, Italy and Spain. Sample material is recorded as cDNA or gDNA derived from T cells, B-cell-depleted T cells, or PBMCs.

Sequencing was performed on peripheral blood. J is TRBJ2-7 and V is TRBV18, with 9 bases aligning to TRBD2. The sequence derives from a man in his 60s with active or convalescent COVID-19. This CDR3 reads CASSLLSGSPAVEQYF. The CDR3 DNA is TGTGCCAGCTCACTCCTTAGCGGGAGTCCCGCTGTCGAGCAGTACTTC. Based on the CDR3 plus reference TRBV18 and TRBJ2-7, the full variable domain is NAGVMQNPRHLVRRRGQEARLRCSPMKGHSHVYWYRQLPEEGLKFMVYLQKENIIDESGMPKERFSAEFPKEGPSILRIQQVVRGDSAAYFCASSLLSGSPAVEQYFGPGTRLTVT.